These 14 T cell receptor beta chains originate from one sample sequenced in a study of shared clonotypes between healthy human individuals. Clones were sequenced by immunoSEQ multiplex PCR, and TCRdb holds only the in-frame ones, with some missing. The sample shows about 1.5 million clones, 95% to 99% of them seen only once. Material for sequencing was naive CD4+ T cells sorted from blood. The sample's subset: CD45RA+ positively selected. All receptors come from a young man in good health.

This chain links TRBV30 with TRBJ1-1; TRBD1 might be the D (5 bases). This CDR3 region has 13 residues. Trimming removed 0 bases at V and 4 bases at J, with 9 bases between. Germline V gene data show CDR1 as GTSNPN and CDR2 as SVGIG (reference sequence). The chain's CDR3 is CAWSVQAGTEAFF. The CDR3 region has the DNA TGTGCCTGGAGTGTACAGGCCGGCACTGAAGCTTTCTTT. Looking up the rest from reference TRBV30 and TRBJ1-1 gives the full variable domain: SQTIHQWPATLVQPVGSPLSLECTVEGTSNPNLYWYRQAAGRGLQLLFYSVGIGQISSEVPQNLSASRPQDRQFILSSKKLLLSDSGFYLCAWSVQAGTEAFFGQGTRLTVV.

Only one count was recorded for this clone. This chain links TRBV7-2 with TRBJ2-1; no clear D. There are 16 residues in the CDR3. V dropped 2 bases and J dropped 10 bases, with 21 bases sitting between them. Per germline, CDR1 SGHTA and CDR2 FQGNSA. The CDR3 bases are TGTGCCAGCAGCTTATTGCTGGGAACCCTCGTTGGCGAGCAGTTCTTC. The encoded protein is CASSLLLGTLVGEQFF. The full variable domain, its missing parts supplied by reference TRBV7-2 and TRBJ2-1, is GAGVSQSPSNKVTEKGKDVELRCDPISGHTALYWYRQSLGQGLEFLIYFQGNSAPDKSGLPSDRFSAERTGGSVSTLTIQRTQQEDSAVYLCASSLLLGTLVGEQFFGPGTRLTVL.

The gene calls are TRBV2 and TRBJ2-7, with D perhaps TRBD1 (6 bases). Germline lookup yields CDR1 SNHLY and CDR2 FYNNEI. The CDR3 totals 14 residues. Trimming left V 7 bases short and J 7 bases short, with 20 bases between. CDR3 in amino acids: CASTAQGNPREQYF. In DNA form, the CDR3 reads TGTGCCAGCACCGCCCAGGGGAACCCTCGTGAGCAGTACTTC. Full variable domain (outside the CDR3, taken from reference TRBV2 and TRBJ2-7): EPEVTQTPSHQVTQMGQEVILRCVPISNHLYFYWYRQILGQKVEFLVSFYNNEISEKSEIFDDQFSVERPDGSNFTLKIRSTKLEDSAMYFCASTAQGNPREQYFGPGTRLTVT.

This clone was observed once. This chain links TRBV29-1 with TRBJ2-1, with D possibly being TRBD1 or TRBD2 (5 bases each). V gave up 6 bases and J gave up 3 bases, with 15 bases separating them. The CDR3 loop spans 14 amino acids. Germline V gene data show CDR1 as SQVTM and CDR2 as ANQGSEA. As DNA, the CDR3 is TGCAGCGTAGATAGAAGGGGAGTCTACAATGAGCAGTTCTTC. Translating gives CSVDRRGVYNEQFF.

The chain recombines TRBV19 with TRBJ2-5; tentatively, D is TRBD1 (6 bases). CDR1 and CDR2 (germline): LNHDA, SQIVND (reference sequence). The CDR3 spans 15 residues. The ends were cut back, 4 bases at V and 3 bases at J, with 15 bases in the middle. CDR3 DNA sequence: TGTGCCAGTAGTACCGGGACATTTGTTGAAGAGACCCAGTACTTC. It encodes CASSTGTFVEETQYF.

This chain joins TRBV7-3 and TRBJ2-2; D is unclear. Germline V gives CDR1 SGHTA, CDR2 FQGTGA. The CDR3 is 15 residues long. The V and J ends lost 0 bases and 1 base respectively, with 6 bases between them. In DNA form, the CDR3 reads TGTGCCAGCAGCTTAACGACCCTGAACACCGGGGAGCTGTTTTTT. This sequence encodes CASSLTTLNTGELFF. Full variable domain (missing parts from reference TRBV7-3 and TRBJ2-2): GAGVSQTPSNKVTEKGKYVELRCDPISGHTALYWYRQSLGQGPEFLIYFQGTGAADDSGLPNDRFFAVRPEGSVSTLKIQRTERGDSAVYLCASSLTTLNTGELFFGEGSRLTVL.

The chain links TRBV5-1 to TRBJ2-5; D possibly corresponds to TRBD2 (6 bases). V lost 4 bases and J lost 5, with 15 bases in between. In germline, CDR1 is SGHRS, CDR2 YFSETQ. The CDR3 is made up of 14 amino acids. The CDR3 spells CASSPAGWGETQYF. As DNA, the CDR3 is TGCGCCAGCAGCCCCGCGGGATGGGGGGAGACCCAGTACTTC.

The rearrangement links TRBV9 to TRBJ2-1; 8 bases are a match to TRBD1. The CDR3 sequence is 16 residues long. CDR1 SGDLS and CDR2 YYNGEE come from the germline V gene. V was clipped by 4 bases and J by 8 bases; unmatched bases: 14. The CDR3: CASSQGALLLFDEQFF. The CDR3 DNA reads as TGTGCCAGCAGCCAGGGGGCGCTTCTGTTATTCGATGAGCAGTTCTTC.

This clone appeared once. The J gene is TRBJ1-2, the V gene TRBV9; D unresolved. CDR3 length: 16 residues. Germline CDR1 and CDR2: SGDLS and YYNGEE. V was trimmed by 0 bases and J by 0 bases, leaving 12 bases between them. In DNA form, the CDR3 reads TGTGCCAGCAGCGTAGTGGCAGACCTAGCTAACTATGGCTACACCTTC. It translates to CASSVVADLANYGYTF.

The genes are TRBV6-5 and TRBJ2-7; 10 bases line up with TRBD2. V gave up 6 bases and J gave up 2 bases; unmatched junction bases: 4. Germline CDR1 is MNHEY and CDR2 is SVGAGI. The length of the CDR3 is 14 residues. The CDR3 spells CASRGLAETYEQYF. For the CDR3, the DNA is TGTGCCAGCAGAGGACTAGCGGAAACCTACGAGCAGTACTTC.

The CDR3 coding sequence is TGTGCCAGCAGCTTACCCGATCAGCCCCAGCATTTT. As protein: CASSLPDQPQHF. The rearrangement links TRBV5-6 to TRBJ1-5, with unresolved D. Trimming took off 2 bases at V and 5 bases at J, with 5 bases between the two ends. The germline CDR1 and CDR2 sequences are SGHDT and YYEEEE. CDR3 length: 12 residues.

CDR3 residues: CATSRVGSGWNEKLFF. CDR3 nucleotide sequence: TGTGCCACCAGCAGAGTGGGTTCGGGGTGGAATGAAAAACTGTTTTTT. The chain is built from TRBV15 and TRBJ1-4; D uncertain. Germline V lookup: CDR1 LNHNV, CDR2 YYDKDF (reference sequence). V lost 1 base and J lost 5, with 14 bases in between. The length of the CDR3 is 16 residues.

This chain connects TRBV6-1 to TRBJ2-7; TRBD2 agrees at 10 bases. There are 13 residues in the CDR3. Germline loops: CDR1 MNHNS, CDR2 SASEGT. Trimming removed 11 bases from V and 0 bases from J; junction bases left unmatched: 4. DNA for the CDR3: TGTGCCTGGCTAGCGGGAGTCTCCTACGAGCAGTACTTC. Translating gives CAWLAGVSYEQYF.

The CDR3 DNA reads as TGTGCCAGCAGTTACCGCCAGGGGGTTACCGGGGAGCTGTTTTTT. It translates to CASSYRQGVTGELFF. The chain employs TRBV6-6 and TRBJ2-2; 7 positions agree with TRBD1. Trimming cost V 2 bases and J 5 bases; bases outside gene matches: 5. The V gene's germline CDR1 is MNHNY and CDR2 SVGAGI (reference sequence). CDR3 length equals 15 residues.